What follows are 23 T cell receptor beta chains derived from one specimen sequenced in a study of shared clonotypes between healthy human individuals. Clones were sequenced by immunoSEQ multiplex PCR, and TCRdb holds only the in-frame ones, with some missing. The sample carries approximately 530,000 clones, about 96% recorded once. Sequenced material: naive CD4+ T cells sorted from blood. Sample subset: CD45RA+ positively selected. These receptors were obtained from a woman in her twenties or thirties in good health.

V usage is TRBV30 and J usage is TRBJ1-6, with 8 bases aligning to TRBD1. CDR1 GTSNPN and CDR2 SVGIG come from the germline V gene (reference sequence). The J segment lost 1 base and the V segment lost 1 base, leaving 12 bases of the junction unmatched. The CDR3 sequence is 19 residues long. CDR3 in DNA: TGTGCCTGGAGTGGGACAGGGCAGATTGGGAGGTCCTATAATTCACCCCTCCACTTT. Protein: CAWSGTGQIGRSYNSPLHF.

The chain links TRBV9 to TRBJ1-1, with TRBD1 matching 8 bases. CDR1 is SGDLS and CDR2 is YYNGEE in the germline V gene. The junction had 11 bases not matched to a gene; V was cut back by 4 bases and J by 0 bases. The CDR3 length is 17 residues. The CDR3 protein is CASSNIDRGKMNTEAFF. The CDR3 coding sequence is TGTGCCAGCAGCAACATAGACAGGGGAAAAATGAACACTGAAGCTTTCTTT.

The chain uses TRBV5-1 and TRBJ2-5, with no clear D. CDR1 is SGHRS and CDR2 is YFSETQ in the germline V gene. Trimming left V 1 base short and J 3 bases short, with 7 bases between. CDR3 size: 13 residues. CDR3 region: CASSLLSEETQYF. The CDR3 DNA follows: TGCGCCAGCAGCTTGCTTAGTGAAGAGACCCAGTACTTC.

This chain uses TRBV28 with TRBJ2-7, with 10 bases lining up with TRBD1. Germline-derived CDR1 and CDR2 are MDHEN and SYDVKM. The CDR3 runs to 14 residues. With 8 bases clipped from V and 6 bases from J, the junction kept 10 bases outside the gene matches. The CDR3 sequence is CASLRQGATGEQYF. CDR3 sequence (DNA): TGTGCCAGCTTGAGACAGGGGGCGACTGGCGAGCAGTACTTC.

The chain combines TRBV11-2 with TRBJ1-1; no clear D. Germline CDR1 and CDR2: SGHAT and FQNNGV. The CDR3 length is 15 residues. Trimming took off 3 bases at V and 1 base at J, with 12 bases between the two ends. DNA for the CDR3: TGTGCCAGCAGCTTCAGACGCAGAGCGAACACTGAAGCTTTCTTT. It yields the protein CASSFRRRANTEAFF.

The chain is built from TRBV7-2 and TRBJ2-2; D perhaps matches TRBD1 (6 bases). V lost 1 base and J lost 3, with 9 bases in between. Germline lookup yields CDR1 SGHTA and CDR2 FQGNSA. This CDR3 is built from 15 residues. CDR3 residues: CASSLGQVDTGELFF. The DNA of the CDR3 is TGTGCCAGCAGCTTAGGACAGGTGGACACCGGGGAGCTGTTTTTT.

V and J are TRBV18 and TRBJ2-1, with 8 nucleotides matching TRBD2. The CDR3 runs 15 residues. Trimming at V came to 2 bases and at J to 2 bases, leaving 2 bases not matched to a gene. The germline CDR1 and CDR2 sequences are KGHSH and LQKENI. CDR3 region: CASSPGSGAYNEQFF. The CDR3, as DNA: TGTGCCAGCTCACCAGGTAGCGGGGCCTACAATGAGCAGTTCTTC.

V usage is TRBV29-1 and J usage is TRBJ2-5, with 8 bases aligning to TRBD1. The J call may be mistaken, given a closer DNA end match to TRBJ2-7. Germline V CDR1 and CDR2: SQVTM, ANQGSEA. The CDR3 length is 12 residues. DNA of the CDR3: TGCAGCGCCCGGACAGGGCTATACGAGCAGTACTTC. Protein: CSARTGLYEQYF.

V usage is TRBV5-1 and J usage is TRBJ2-7, with 16 nucleotides matching TRBD2. This CDR3 is 17 amino acids long. The germline CDR1 and CDR2 sequences are SGHRS and YFSETQ. The V segment lost 1 base and the J segment 2 bases; nucleotides outside the gene matches: 3. CDR3 nucleotides: TGCGCCAGCAGCTTGAGGGGACTAGCGGGAGGGCCCTACGAGCAGTACTTC. Translating it yields CASSLRGLAGGPYEQYF.

The CDR3 DNA sequence: TGTGCCATCAGTGAAACAGGGCCGGGAAGTGGCTACACCTTC. It is translated as CAISETGPGSGYTF. This sequence joins TRBV10-3 and TRBJ1-2; D is possibly TRBD1 (6 bases). V was shortened by 3 bases and J by 7 bases, with 15 bases between the two germline ends. The CDR3 spans 14 residues. CDR1 ENHRY and CDR2 SYGVKD come from the germline V gene.

The CDR3 DNA sequence: TGTGCCAGCAGCTTAGAGGGGAACGAGCAGTACTTC. Its translation: CASSLEGNEQYF. The rearrangement links TRBV7-6 to TRBJ2-7; tentative D call: TRBD1 (5 bases). Germline assignment: CDR1 SGHVS and CDR2 FNYEAQ. The CDR3 consists of 12 residues. V lost 1 base and J lost 5, with 6 bases in between. Full variable domain (remainder filled in from reference TRBV7-6 and TRBJ2-7): GAGVSQSPRYKVTKRGQDVALRCDPISGHVSLYWYRQALGQGPEFLTYFNYEAQQDKSGLPNDRFSAERPEGSISTLTIQRTEQRDSAMYRCASSLEGNEQYFGPGTRLTVT.

CDR3 region: CASSFRWTSVEDSTDTQYF. CDR3 nucleotide sequence: TGTGCCAGCAGTTTTAGGTGGACTAGCGTAGAGGATAGCACAGATACGCAGTATTTT. The chain is built from TRBV28 and TRBJ2-3, with 9 bases fitting TRBD2. The V and J ends lost 3 bases and 0 bases, in that order; junction bases with no gene match: 13. Germline V CDR1 and CDR2: MDHEN, SYDVKM. The CDR3 length is 19 residues.

The chain recombines TRBV13 with TRBJ1-1, with D hard to call. The CDR3 runs 14 residues. The V end was cut by 1 base, the J end by 2 bases, with 8 bases between. The germline V gene encodes CDR1 PRHDT and CDR2 FYEKMQ (reference sequence). CDR3 region: CASSLVNSNTEAFF. The CDR3 DNA reads TGTGCCAGCAGCTTAGTAAACTCAAACACTGAAGCTTTCTTT. Looking up the rest from reference TRBV13 and TRBJ1-1 gives the full variable domain: AAGVIQSPRHLIKEKRETATLKCYPIPRHDTVYWYQQGPGQDPQFLISFYEKMQSDKGSIPDRFSAQQFSDYHSELNMSSLELGDSALYFCASSLVNSNTEAFFGQGTRLTVV.

The CDR3 region is CASSSGGGVEKLFF. The CDR3 bases are TGTGCCAGCAGCTCAGGGGGCGGCGTTGAAAAACTGTTTTTT. The chain has TRBV28 and TRBJ1-4, with 8 nucleotides matching TRBD1. The CDR3 is 14 residues long. V dropped 6 bases and J dropped 7; count of bases not matched to a gene: 7. Germline-derived CDR1 and CDR2 are MDHEN and SYDVKM.

The CDR3 DNA follows: TGTGCCAGCAGCACGGGAGATGGGCTATACGAGCAGTACTTC. Translated: CASSTGDGLYEQYF. V gene TRBV28 combines with J gene TRBJ2-7; D may be TRBD2 (6 bases). Between the trimmed V and J ends, which lost 6 bases and 4 bases, there was a span of 16 bases. The CDR3 has 14 amino acids. Germline CDR1 MDHEN, CDR2 SYDVKM.

V is TRBV5-1 and J is TRBJ1-2, with 7 bases aligning to TRBD1. The CDR3 spans 16 residues. Germline V gene data show CDR1 as SGHRS and CDR2 as YFSETQ. Trimming removed 4 bases from V and 1 base from J; junction bases left unmatched: 10. The CDR3 region has the DNA TGCGCCAGCAGCCGGGACAGTGATAGAGGTAACTATGGCTACACCTTC. Protein sequence: CASSRDSDRGNYGYTF.

The J gene is TRBJ1-3, the V gene TRBV7-9; weak D call: TRBD1 (5 bases). V lost 7 bases to trimming and J lost 4 bases, with 14 bases between them. Germline CDR1 and CDR2: SEHNR and FQNEAQ (reference sequence). This CDR3 spans 14 amino acids. DNA of the CDR3: TGTGCCAGCAAAATCGAGGGGAGCGGAAACACCATATATTTT. This encodes CASKIEGSGNTIYF.

The V gene is TRBV10-3, the J gene TRBJ2-7; TRBD1 is a possible D gene (6 bases). V was clipped by 0 bases and J by 2 bases, with 8 bases between them. CDR1 is ENHRY and CDR2 is SYGVKD in the germline V gene. The CDR3 extends over 14 amino acids. CDR3 nucleotide sequence: TGTGCCATCAGTGAGTCGACAGGCCCCTACGAGCAGTACTTC. This sequence encodes CAISESTGPYEQYF.

V usage is TRBV5-6 and J usage is TRBJ2-5, with 14 bases that match TRBD2. Looked up from germline, CDR1 is SGHDT and CDR2 is YYEEEE. This CDR3 has 17 residues. The V gene end was trimmed by 4 bases and the J gene end by 2 bases; junction bases not matched to a gene: 7. DNA of the CDR3: TGTGCCAGCAGCCTACGACTAGCGGGAGGGTTACAAGAGACCCAGTACTTC. The encoded protein is CASSLRLAGGLQETQYF.

This chain connects TRBV7-2 to TRBJ2-7; 8 bases align to TRBD2. CDR3 size: 15 residues. Germline values: CDR1 SGHTA, CDR2 FQGNSA. The ends lost 5 bases at V and 2 bases at J; junction bases unmatched: 8. CDR3 bases: TGTGCCAGCAGCCTTACGGGGGGGGGCCCCTACGAGCAGTACTTC. Protein product: CASSLTGGGPYEQYF.

The rearrangement uses TRBV28 and TRBJ2-5; D is perhaps TRBD1 or TRBD2 (6 bases each). Germline V gene lookup returns CDR1 MDHEN and CDR2 SYDVKM. The CDR3 runs 15 residues. Deletions cut 2 bases from V and 2 bases from J, with 12 bases between. CDR3 region: CASSLNGGGQETQYF. CDR3 DNA sequence: TGTGCCAGCAGTTTAAACGGAGGGGGGCAAGAGACCCAGTACTTC.

The chain couples TRBV19 to TRBJ2-1; D is uncertain. There are 13 residues in the CDR3. Germline CDR1 LNHDA, CDR2 SQIVND (reference sequence). V shed 3 bases and J shed 7 bases, with 10 bases lying between them. CDR3: CASSIARPNEQFF. The DNA of the CDR3 is TGTGCCAGTAGTATTGCGCGACCGAATGAGCAGTTCTTC.

The chain employs TRBV5-1 and TRBJ2-1; 7 bases align to TRBD1. From germline, CDR1 is SGHRS and CDR2 YFSETQ. The V gene end was trimmed by 0 bases and the J gene end by 2 bases; junction bases not matched to a gene: 5. The CDR3 consists of 16 residues. CDR3 bases: TGCGCCAGCAGCTTGGGGGACAGAACCGCCTACAATGAGCAGTTCTTC. Translation gives CASSLGDRTAYNEQFF.